The 10 T cell receptor beta chains in this list originate from one sample, sequenced in a study of blood T cell repertoires in COVID-19. TCRdb's table, derived via immunoSEQ multiplex PCR, lists solely in-frame clones and lacks some. The sample includes roughly 150,000 clones, approximately 85% seen only once; the top ten take around 2.9%. The sequenced sample was peripheral blood. The receptors come from a woman older than 75 with COVID-19, enrolled during active disease.

The rearrangement joins TRBV6-4 to TRBJ1-2; D is possibly TRBD1 (5 bases). The ends were cut back, 6 bases at V and 4 bases at J, with 12 bases in the middle. Looked up from germline, CDR1 is MRHNA and CDR2 is SNTAGT. There are 13 residues in the CDR3. The CDR3 DNA reads as TGTGCCAGCAGGGCCCCAGGGTCCTATGGCTACACCTTC. It encodes CASRAPGSYGYTF.

The V call is TRBV3-1 (or the pseudogene TRBV3-2), the J call TRBJ2-1; possibly TRBD2 for D (5 bases). V lost 4 bases to trimming and J lost 0 bases, with 10 bases between them. Per germline, CDR1 LGHDT and CDR2 YNNKEL (reference sequence). The length of the CDR3 is 15 residues. The CDR3 sequence: CASSLGVSSYNEQFF. CDR3 coding DNA: TGTGCCAGCAGCCTCGGGGTGAGCTCCTACAATGAGCAGTTCTTC.

The V call is TRBV29-1, the J call TRBJ2-3; TRBD2 aligns across 9 bases. The length of the CDR3 is 15 residues. V lost 5 bases, J lost 3 bases, and 9 bases stayed unmatched. Germline loops: CDR1 SQVTM, CDR2 ANQGSEA. CDR3 loop: CSVKGGLAGTDTQYF. CDR3 DNA sequence: TGCAGCGTTAAAGGAGGTCTAGCGGGGACAGATACGCAGTATTTT.

This clone was counted many times. The CDR3 DNA sequence: TGCGCCAGCAGCTTGAAGTACGACGCGGTCATATATTTT. Its translation is CASSLKYDAVIYF. The V gene is TRBV5-1, the J gene TRBJ1-3; D is undetermined. Germline V gene data show CDR1 as SGHRS and CDR2 as YFSETQ. Deletions cut 1 base from V and 12 bases from J, with 14 bases between. The CDR3 loop spans 13 amino acids.

Only a few counts were recorded for this clone. The chain employs TRBV4-1 and TRBJ1-5; 10 nucleotides align to TRBD1. Trimming at V came to 3 bases and at J to 0 bases, leaving 11 bases not matched to a gene. The CDR3 is made up of 19 amino acids. Germline CDR1 MGHRA, CDR2 YSYEKL. The CDR3 DNA reads TGCGCCAGCAGCCACTTTAGAGCCGGGACAGGGGTTAGCAATCAGCCCCAGCATTTT. Translating gives CASSHFRAGTGVSNQPQHF.

This clone was counted only a few times. CDR3 in amino acids: CAISEGGQPQHF. The CDR3 nucleotides are TGTGCCATCAGTGAAGGGGGTCAGCCCCAGCATTTT. The chain is built from TRBV10-3 and TRBJ1-5; TRBD1 is a possible D gene (6 bases). Looked up from germline, CDR1 is ENHRY and CDR2 is SYGVKD. The V gene lost 3 bases and the J gene lost 6 bases, with 6 bases spanning the gap. The CDR3 runs to 12 residues.

The chain employs TRBV7-8 and TRBJ2-3, with 16 bases lining up with TRBD2. The CDR3 consists of 18 residues. Trimming at V came to 1 base and at J to 5 bases, leaving 6 bases not matched to a gene. Germline V CDR1 and CDR2: SGHVS, FQNEAQ. CDR3 residues: CASSLVGTSGGVLDTQYF. The CDR3, as DNA: TGTGCCAGCAGCTTAGTTGGGACTAGCGGGGGGGTTTTAGATACGCAGTATTTT.

The genes are TRBV19 and TRBJ1-6, with D unclear. The CDR3 covers 14 residues. In germline, CDR1 is LNHDA, CDR2 SQIVND (reference sequence). Trimming removed 2 bases at V and 10 bases at J, with 12 bases between. The CDR3 region has the DNA TGTGCCAGTAGTATAAGAGGGCCAGTCTCACCCCTCCACTTT. Encoded protein: CASSIRGPVSPLHF.

The genes are TRBV5-1 and TRBJ2-3; 11 bases agree with TRBD2. Germline CDR1 reads SGHRS; CDR2 reads YFSETQ. The ends lost 2 bases at V and 7 bases at J; junction bases unmatched: 3. This CDR3 spans 14 amino acids. The DNA for the CDR3 is TGCGCCAGCAGCTTAACTAGCGGGAGTAATACGCAGTATTTT. Translating it yields CASSLTSGSNTQYF.

The rearrangement links TRBV29-1 to TRBJ2-1, with D possibly being TRBD2 (5 bases). V lost 0 bases, J lost 0 bases, and 9 bases lay in between. Looked up from germline, CDR1 is SQVTM and CDR2 is ANQGSEA. The CDR3 runs to 15 residues. The CDR3: CSVEDRRASYNEQFF. The CDR3 DNA reads as TGCAGCGTTGAAGATCGGCGGGCCTCCTACAATGAGCAGTTCTTC.